This record concerns one TCR beta chain sequence. This sample was included in a study of quantifying T cell responses using KT2 cells. About the study: Reverse transcription used primers in the TCR alpha and beta constant regions.

V shed 4 bases and J shed 9 bases, with 16 bases lying between them. The CDR3 loop spans 13 amino acids. CDR1 and CDR2 (germline): SGHKS, YYEKEE (reference sequence). The sample is PBMC spiked with counted cells of clone KT2. KT2 cells were mixed with fixed PBMC numbers at varying ratios. Each cDNA got a UMI-containing oligo ligated at its 3' end. An equimolar mix of RC1.1 and RC1.2 primed the beta chain across TRBC1 and TRBC2. One entry per CDR3 protein, called by TCRdb with MiXCR from the UMI-ligation and nested PCR reads. This table holds 40,000 to 50,000 distinct CDR3 sequences, around 15% found once.

Sequencing used PBMCs spiked with cells of the T cell clone KT2. This sequence originates from a human donor. J is TRBJ1-2 and V is TRBV5-5; perhaps TRBD1 as D (5 bases). The CDR3 sequence: CASSLYVGVRYTF. CDR3 coding DNA: TGTGCCAGCAGCCTCTACGTAGGGGTTCGCTACACCTTC.